The 22 T cell receptor beta chains in this list originate from one sample, sequenced in a study of beta chain features in type 1 diabetes. What these receptors recognize is not known. Study findings and constraints: People with Type 1 diabetes carried modestly yet significantly shorter TCRB CDR3s in all four CD4+ subsets.

The whole isolated RNA underwent reverse transcription, so sequencing captured expressed TCRB transcripts. Assay used: immunoSEQ multiplex PCR; TCRdb lists only in-frame clones, some missing. The table lists around 240,000 clones, approximately 16% of them singletons. Sample: naive CD4+ T cells from blood. Source of these receptors: a man between 25 and 39 years old with type 1 diabetes.

This clone was counted only a few times. The chain uses TRBV4-2 and TRBJ2-3; 8 bases line up with TRBD2. The J segment lost 5 bases and the V segment lost 1 base, leaving 8 bases of the junction unmatched. There are 16 residues in the CDR3. Germline V gene data show CDR1 as LGHNA and CDR2 as YNFKEQ. CDR3 region: CASSQGSGRSGDTQYF. The DNA of the CDR3 is TGTGCCAGCAGCCAAGGAAGCGGGAGATCGGGAGATACGCAGTATTTT.

The chain has TRBV7-2 and TRBJ2-2, with D perhaps matching TRBD2 (5 bases). CDR1 SGHTA and CDR2 FQGNSA come from the germline V gene. Trimming pared 9 bases from V and 6 bases from J, leaving 17 bases between. The CDR3 spans 14 residues. For the CDR3, the DNA is TGTGCCAGTCGCAAGGGAGTGGAAGCCGGGGAGCTGTTTTTT. This gives the protein CASRKGVEAGELFF.

The V and J genes are TRBV5-4 and TRBJ2-7, with D hard to call. Germline values: CDR1 SGHNT, CDR2 YYREEE (reference sequence). Trimming pared 0 bases from V and 4 bases from J, leaving 2 bases between. The CDR3 runs 11 residues. CDR3 in amino acids: CASSLDYEQYF. In DNA, the CDR3 is TGTGCCAGCAGCTTGGATTACGAGCAGTACTTC. Filled out from reference TRBV5-4 and TRBJ2-7, the complete variable domain reads ETGVTQSPTHLIKTRGQQVTLRCSSQSGHNTVSWYQQALGQGPQFIFQYYREEENGRGNFPPRFSGLQFPNYSSELNVNALELDDSALYLCASSLDYEQYFGPGTRLTVT.

The chain joins TRBV29-1 to TRBJ2-7, with a possible D match to TRBD1 (6 bases). Germline lookup yields CDR1 SQVTM and CDR2 ANQGSEA. CDR3 length equals 12 residues. The V end was cut by 7 bases, the J end by 0 bases, with 10 bases between. Here the CDR3 reads CSAKDSSYEQYF. In DNA form, the CDR3 reads TGCAGCGCCAAGGACAGCTCCTACGAGCAGTACTTC.

This clone turned up a few times. The chain carries TRBV6-1 and TRBJ2-2; D might be TRBD2 (6 bases). CDR3 length: 16 residues. CDR1 is MNHNS, CDR2 SASEGT, per germline. V was clipped by 4 bases and J by 6 bases, with 18 bases between them. For the CDR3, the DNA is TGTGCCAGCAGTGTCATGGTAACGGGAGTTGCCGGGGAGCTGTTTTTT. Its translation is CASSVMVTGVAGELFF.

This clone showed up just a few times. The DNA of the CDR3 is TGTGCCAGCAGCTGGCACAGGGAACCTGGGGCCAACGTCCTGACTTTC. Amino acids: CASSWHREPGANVLTF. V and J are TRBV7-9 and TRBJ2-6, with a possible D match to TRBD1 (6 bases). CDR1 and CDR2 (germline): SEHNR, FQNEAQ (reference sequence). The CDR3 length is 16 residues. The V end was cut by 4 bases, the J end by 2 bases, with 12 bases between.

The V and J genes are TRBV6-5 and TRBJ2-1; D tentatively fits TRBD1 or TRBD2 (5 bases each). Trimming removed 5 bases at V and 6 bases at J, with 14 bases between. The CDR3 has 14 amino acids. Germline-derived CDR1 and CDR2 are MNHEY and SVGAGI. The CDR3 DNA follows: TGTGCCAGCAGTCGACGGGACGGTTTCAATGAGCAGTTCTTC. It translates to CASSRRDGFNEQFF.

This clone was seen more than once but under ten times. The chain combines TRBV7-2 with TRBJ2-5; D not resolved. The closer fit of TRBJ2-7 to the DNA end suggests the J call may be wrong. The CDR3 sequence is 13 residues long. CDR1 and CDR2 from the germline V gene are SGHTA and FQGNSA. The CDR3 DNA reads TGTGCCAGCAGCCAACGCACAGACTACGAGCAGTACTTC. It yields the protein CASSQRTDYEQYF.

The chain joins TRBV23-1 to TRBJ2-3; D not resolved. TRBV23-1 is an ORF; its function is uncertain. Trimming stripped 5 bases from V and 0 bases from J, with 3 bases between. This CDR3 contains 12 residues. CDR3 in amino acids: CASSASTDTQYF. For the CDR3, the DNA is TGCGCCAGCAGTGCAAGCACAGATACGCAGTATTTT.

The chain is built from TRBV15 and TRBJ1-2; no clear D. This CDR3 has 13 residues. Germline values: CDR1 LNHNV, CDR2 YYDKDF (reference sequence). The V end was cut by 5 bases, the J end by 4 bases, with 11 bases between. Here the CDR3 DNA reads TGTGCCACCAGCGGGGTAGCGAGCTATGGCTACACCTTC. This codes for CATSGVASYGYTF. Looking up the rest from reference TRBV15 and TRBJ1-2 gives the full variable domain: DAMVIQNPRYQVTQFGKPVTLSCSQTLNHNVMYWYQQKSSQAPKLLFHYYDKDFNNEADTPDNFQSRRPNTSFCFLDIRSPGLGDTAMYLCATSGVASYGYTFGSGTRLTVV.

V is TRBV15 and J is TRBJ2-5; perhaps TRBD2 as D (5 bases). From germline, CDR1 is LNHNV and CDR2 YYDKDF (reference sequence). The V end lost 2 bases, the J end lost 7 bases, and 20 bases lay between the germline ends. The CDR3 contains 16 residues. CDR3 bases: TGTGCCACCAGCAGACTAAAGACGGAGGCGGCGGGGACCCAGTACTTC. This gives the protein CATSRLKTEAAGTQYF.

There are a few counts of this clone. The V and J genes are TRBV4-1 and TRBJ1-5; TRBD1 agrees at 8 bases. Per the germline V gene, CDR1 is MGHRA and CDR2 is YSYEKL. V gave up 4 bases and J gave up 4 bases; unmatched junction bases: 6. This CDR3 is 15 amino acids long. The DNA for the CDR3 is TGCGCCAGCAGCCTCTCCGGGACAGGTAATCAGCCCCAGCATTTT. This gives the protein CASSLSGTGNQPQHF.

The gene calls are TRBV9 and TRBJ2-7; 7 bases line up with TRBD1. This CDR3 comprises 15 residues. J lost 1 base, V lost 4 bases, and 8 bases had no gene match. Germline CDR1 is SGDLS and CDR2 is YYNGEE. The CDR3 sequence: CASSPWDRSSYEQYF. The CDR3 bases are TGTGCCAGCAGCCCTTGGGACAGAAGTTCCTACGAGCAGTACTTC.

The table lists this clone with a count of one. V gene TRBV18 combines with J gene TRBJ2-3, with TRBD2 identical over 14 bases. Germline V CDR1 and CDR2: KGHSH, LQKENI. Losses at the gene ends were 3 bases for V and 10 bases for J; bases not matched to a gene: 6. CDR3 length: 15 residues. The CDR3 DNA reads TGTGCCAGCTCACCTCCGGGACTAGCGGGAGCCCCGCAGTATTTT. Its translation: CASSPPGLAGAPQYF. Full variable domain (missing parts from reference TRBV18 and TRBJ2-3): NAGVMQNPRHLVRRRGQEARLRCSPMKGHSHVYWYRQLPEEGLKFMVYLQKENIIDESGMPKERFSAEFPKEGPSILRIQQVVRGDSAAYFCASSPPGLAGAPQYFGPGTRLTVL.

The chain employs TRBV5-1 and TRBJ2-3; D remains unclear. V lost 5 bases to trimming and J lost 4 bases, with 11 bases between them. CDR3 length: 13 residues. Germline CDR1 is SGHRS and CDR2 is YFSETQ. The CDR3 reads CASSQETPDTQYF. The CDR3 nucleotides are TGCGCCAGCAGTCAGGAGACGCCAGATACGCAGTATTTT.

This clone was counted between two and nine times. The rearrangement uses TRBV30 and TRBJ2-1, with no clear D. V gave up 8 bases and J gave up 7 bases, with 12 bases separating them. The CDR3 consists of 11 residues. Germline CDR1 reads GTSNPN; CDR2 reads SVGIG (reference sequence). The CDR3 sequence: CARGRLNEQFF. The DNA of the CDR3 is TGTGCCCGCGGCCGGTTGAATGAGCAGTTCTTC.

This clone has only a few counts. The chain links TRBV7-9 to TRBJ2-3; no firm D call. The CDR3 has 14 amino acids. Per the germline V gene, CDR1 is SEHNR and CDR2 is FQNEAQ (reference sequence). V lost 5 bases to trimming and J lost 5 bases, with 14 bases between them. This CDR3 reads CASSPPSLGDTQYF. Written as DNA, the CDR3 is TGTGCCAGCAGCCCTCCGTCCCTAGGAGATACGCAGTATTTT.

CDR3 nucleotide sequence: TGTGCCAGCAGCCGGGCTAGGGGTACCAACGTCCTGACTTTC. Its translation is CASSRARGTNVLTF. This chain links TRBV5-4 with TRBJ2-6; the D gene is possibly TRBD1 (5 bases). In germline, CDR1 is SGHNT, CDR2 YYREEE (reference sequence). The CDR3 is 14 amino acids. V was trimmed by 4 bases and J by 8 bases, leaving 13 bases between them.

This chain joins TRBV29-1 and TRBJ1-1; D is unresolved. The germline CDR1 and CDR2 sequences are SQVTM and ANQGSEA. This CDR3 region has 12 residues. With 4 bases removed from V and 1 base from J, the gap between germline ends came to 7 bases. The chain's CDR3 is CSVARSNTEAFF. The CDR3 DNA is TGCAGCGTTGCTCGATCGAACACTGAAGCTTTCTTT.

This clone has a handful of counts. This sequence joins TRBV28 and TRBJ2-7; 9 bases line up with TRBD1. Germline CDR1 reads MDHEN; CDR2 reads SYDVKM. The V segment lost 7 bases and the J segment 7 bases; nucleotides outside the gene matches: 11. The CDR3 is 14 residues long. CDR3 DNA: TGTGCCAGCACCCCATGGGACAGGGTCTCGGAGCAGTACTTC. Translating gives CASTPWDRVSEQYF.

The chain combines TRBV5-4 with TRBJ1-1; D ambiguous. Per the germline V gene, CDR1 is SGHNT and CDR2 is YYREEE (reference sequence). The CDR3 loop spans 14 amino acids. Trimming cost V 0 bases and J 6 bases, with 12 bases left between them. CDR3 sequence reads: CASSLEAGVSEAFF. CDR3 bases: TGTGCCAGCAGCTTGGAGGCGGGAGTCTCTGAAGCTTTCTTT. Full variable domain (rest looked up from reference TRBV5-4 and TRBJ1-1): ETGVTQSPTHLIKTRGQQVTLRCSSQSGHNTVSWYQQALGQGPQFIFQYYREEENGRGNFPPRFSGLQFPNYSSELNVNALELDDSALYLCASSLEAGVSEAFFGQGTRLTVV.

The chain uses TRBV28 and TRBJ2-7; 8 bases fit TRBD1. The CDR3 has 14 residues. Germline CDR1 MDHEN, CDR2 SYDVKM. V was pared by 6 bases and J by 2 bases, with 6 bases of the junction left unmatched. The CDR3, as DNA: TGTGCCAGCAGGACTTCGACAGGGGCCTACGAGCAGTACTTC. Amino acids: CASRTSTGAYEQYF.